Listed below are T cell receptor beta chains from one sample, sequenced in a study of regulatory T cells in long-lasting Graves disease. TCRdb itself ran the multiplex PCR reads through MiXCR, one entry per CDR3 protein. Of about 290,000 distinct CDR3 sequences listed, 20% to 25% are singletons. The sample was peripheral blood mononuclear cells (PBMCs), taken when the disease was refractory, from a patient treated with antithyroid drugs. These receptors originate from a female donor with Graves disease. CDR3s include the opening cysteine and the closing phenylalanine or tryptophan. A D gene is named only where the DNA matches it firmly. Rows may omit the clone size; those that give it use once, few, many or a size class.

d_call	v_call	j_call	clone_size	cdr3_length	cdr3_aa	cdr3_nt
NA	TRBV12-3/TRBV12-4	TRBJ1-1	many	13	CASSFRTNTEAFF	TGTGCCAGCAGTTTTCGGACCAACACTGAAGCTTTCTTT
TRBD2	TRBV28	TRBJ2-7	many	14	CASSTSGSLDEQYF	TGTGCCAGCAGCACCAGCGGGAGTTTGGACGAGCAGTACTTC
TRBD1	TRBV28	TRBJ2-5	many	16	CASRSGTGDVWETQYF	TGTGCCAGCAGATCCGGGACAGGGGACGTGTGGGAGACCCAGTACTTC
NA	TRBV20-1	TRBJ1-2	many	13	CSARDRVNYGYTF	TGCAGTGCTAGAGATAGGGTTAACTATGGCTACACCTTC
TRBD1	TRBV12-3/TRBV12-4	TRBJ1-3	many	15	CASSLGTGLLNTIYF	TGTGCCAGCAGTTTGGGGACAGGGTTATTGAACACCATATATTTT
NA	TRBV7-2	TRBJ2-1	many	14	CASSLELFSGEQFF	TGTGCCAGCAGCTTAGAGCTGTTTTCTGGTGAGCAGTTCTTC
TRBD1	TRBV18	TRBJ1-5	many	15	CASSPDRVGNQPQHF	TGTGCCAGCAGCCCAGACAGGGTGGGCAATCAGCCCCAGCATTTT
TRBD1	TRBV27	TRBJ1-2	many	15	CASSPGQGGFFGYTF	TGTGCCAGCTCCCCGGGACAGGGAGGATTTTTTGGCTACACCTTC
TRBD2	TRBV7-2	TRBJ2-3	NA	20	CASSLVGLAGGLDLTDTQYF	TGTGCCAGCAGCTTAGTCGGACTAGCGGGAGGGCTTGACCTCACAGATACGCAGTATTTT
NA	TRBV18	TRBJ1-1	NA	16	CASSPLGQGIISEAFF	TGTGCCAGCTCACCATTGGGGCAGGGGATTATCTCTGAAGCTTTCTTT
NA	TRBV6-1	TRBJ2-7	many	14	CASARDLQSYEQYF	TGTGCCAGCGCGAGGGATCTTCAGTCCTACGAGCAGTACTTC
TRBD1	TRBV2	TRBJ1-2	many	18	CASSEALLRPGQEYGYTF	TGTGCCAGCAGTGAAGCGCTTCTGAGGCCGGGACAGGAATATGGCTACACCTTC
NA	TRBV12-3/TRBV12-4	TRBJ2-2	NA	13	CASTPTEPGELFF	TGTGCCAGCACCCCGACAGAGCCCGGGGAGCTGTTTTTT
TRBD1	TRBV28	TRBJ1-4	many	14	CASSATTGFEKLFF	TGTGCCAGCAGTGCTACGACAGGGTTCGAAAAACTGTTTTTT
TRBD2	TRBV6-1	TRBJ2-5	NA	13	CASSRTSPGTQYF	TGTGCCAGCAGCCGGACTAGCCCAGGGACCCAGTACTTC
TRBD2	TRBV30	TRBJ2-7	many	16	CAWNPAGREGFQEQYF	TGTGCCTGGAATCCTGCTGGGCGGGAGGGCTTTCAAGAGCAGTACTTC